A selection of T cell receptor beta chains follows, all from one sample in a study of glioma-infiltrating T cells. TCRdb recomputed calls from the multiplex PCR reads with MiXCR, one row per CDR3 protein. In the table there are approximately 190,000 distinct CDR3 sequences, 30% to 40% of which are singletons. The specimen sequenced was glioma tissue, nonneoplastic brain tissue, or PBMCs (not recorded which). The source is a human donor with low-grade glioma or glioblastoma, undergoing nonglioma brain surgery, or in good health (not recorded which). The CDR3 runs from the conserved cysteine through the conserved F or W. D genes are given only for firm matches.

v_call d_call cdr3_aa
TRBV10-3 - CAISGGEGQSSGNTIYF
TRBV5-4 TRBD2 CASSLSLGLAGPSGANVLTF
TRBV5-1 - CASSNGGDTEAFF
TRBV4-1 - CASSQDHWVDIQYF
TRBV7-9 TRBD1 CASSDRTGVETQYF
TRBV2 TRBD2 CASSEVLAGGSSYEQYF
TRBV6-2/TRBV6-3 - CATDLDRAYEQYF
TRBV7-6 TRBD2 CASSLVSGDSYNEQFF
TRBV27 TRBD1 CASSYQGAGHCGELFF
TRBV20-1 TRBD2 CSDRIRENRGGYF
TRBV7-2 - CASRWTPGGNQPQHF
TRBV4-3 TRBD2 CASSRVLTSGQETQYF
TRBV28 - CASGVWACELTEAFF
TRBV7-9 TRBD2 CASKSGSSYEQYF
TRBV27 TRBD2 CASSFSGNPHNEQFF
TRBV5-4 TRBD1 CASSFDRGGSPLHF
TRBV6-4 - CASKIRLSRLDTDTQYF
TRBV20-1 - CSARAQNIQYF
TRBV28 - CASSPPGGKGYTF
TRBV19 - CASSTQTDTEAFF
TRBV7-3 TRBD2 CASSLRTSGGNEQFF
TRBV7-6 - CASSLAVQETQCF
TRBV10-3 - CAISEVTGNQPQHF
TRBV14 - CASSVMGNSYEQYF
TRBV19 TRBD1 CASIGAQGILGQPQHF
TRBV6-6 TRBD2 CASSYPGGLFSGANVLTF
TRBV7-8 TRBD2 CASSELAGVFYNEQFF
TRBV25-1 - CASSELLGPREQYF
TRBV11-2 TRBD2 CASSLVASGSLGQETQYF
TRBV24-1 - CATSDLATERGTQYF
TRBV11-2 TRBD2 CASSLREGNEQYF
TRBV5-1 TRBD1 CASSLAPGGDQPQHF
TRBV18 - CASSQSGSLNTEAFF
TRBV7-3 - CASSKNRAGEQYF
TRBV12-3/TRBV12-4 TRBD2 CASSSHRGGADTQYF
TRBV6-2/TRBV6-3 TRBD2 CASSYPDREGTSAYNEQFF
TRBV20-1 - CSARVQPDSNQPQHF
TRBV6-1 - CASSPRDGTDTQYF
TRBV4-2 - CASSQEDVSAYNEQFF
TRBV7-9 - CASSLRDLNTGELFF
TRBV6-1 - CASSVLSGLVYEQYF
TRBV6-1 - CASSDAYEQYF
TRBV6-6 - CASSYLRENEQYF
TRBV7-9 - CASSLDFPGYGDTF
TRBV6-2/TRBV6-3 TRBD1 CASSYAGTGAYNEQFF
TRBV5-5 TRBD1 CASRLSTGPLNSPLHF
TRBV18 - CASSPLLRSADTQYF
TRBV4-3 TRBD1 CASSQGDRGYTEAFF
TRBV6-1 - CASTGTPNTEAFF
TRBV5-1 - CASSRGQRAEQYF
TRBV11-1 TRBD1 CARSRGQAIYGYTF
TRBV20-1 TRBD2 CSASGGYNEQYF
TRBV5-6 - CASSLVSDYGYTF
TRBV5-1 TRBD1 CASSPTGTARDEQFF
TRBV7-8 - CASSPIRLNSPLHF